One TCR beta chain is described in this entry. TCRdb's table, derived via immunoSEQ multiplex PCR, lists solely in-frame clones and lacks some. This sample has some 700,000 clones, with 70% to 90% found just once. This specimen comes from a study of shared T cell receptors in the human thymus. Germline V gene data show CDR1 as MDHEN and CDR2 as SYDVKM. The V end was cut by 3 bases, the J end by 3 bases, with 8 bases between. The CDR3 has 13 residues. The sample was also linked to a second study, of human thymus T cells.

This chain connects TRBV28 to TRBJ1-2; D is unresolved. Sequenced: thymocytes. This sequence originates from a girl less than two years old with a congenital heart defect. The CDR3 sequence: CASSLWGDYGYTF. Here the CDR3 DNA reads TGTGCCAGCAGTTTGTGGGGAGACTATGGCTACACCTTC.